This section outlines one T cell receptor (beta chain) sequence together with its context. This clonotype was seen ten or more times. Its binding antigen is unknown. The record has no base qualities; no much larger clone is one base away. Library prep was done by 5' RACE. Instrument used: Illumina HiSeq 2500. A second PCR of roughly 7 to 12 cycles was run with a J-beta primer mix and a sample-barcoded 5' primer. A template-switch 5' adaptor carrying 12 random nucleotides introduced a unique molecular identifier onto each TCR beta cDNA molecule. Each sample yielded at least 2.5 million CDR3-containing paired-end reads. The Mint cDNA synthesis kit, primed by a TRBC-specific oligonucleotide, was used to synthesize first-strand cDNA from all RNA. After uracil-DNA glycosylase treatment, a first 18-cycle PCR used universal primers M1SS and BC2_uni_R on all cDNA. The paper's processing steps were these. For normalization, 1 million high-quality reads, each with a distinct molecular identifier, were randomly selected from each sample. Instead of being binned into consensus sequences, reads with shared molecular identifiers were discarded. MiTCR, set to a Q25 quality threshold and the strictest error-elimination algorithm, was used for CDR3 identification, clonotype clustering and error correction. A nonparametric unseen species model with Euler transformation was used to estimate a lower bound on total TCR beta diversity. In-frame beta chains were kept once TCRdb had trimmed the public reads at Q25 with fastp and called clones with MiXCR. Rows with a matching CDR3 protein are joined into one entry that keeps the most common DNA and genes. These V and J calls originate from TCRdb's pipeline instead of the authors' own analysis. For this sample the table gives 850,000 to 950,000 distinct CDR3 sequences, of which more than 25% were detected only once. The ten largest clones capture 17% of the sample.

These data are taken from a study of blood T cells in healthy people across ages (dated by TCRdb to about 2015). Background for the entire study: Template switching captured roughly one uniquely barcoded TCR beta cDNA molecule per two T cells in model experiments. Using deep sequencing normalized with unique cDNA molecular identifiers, the study measured how TCR beta repertoire diversity changes with age. The donors were divided into four age groups: young (average around 16 years), middle-aged (around 37), aged (62) and long-lived (roughly 88). To avoid experimental bias, donors of different ages were randomly spread across the sequencing lanes. Using the same blood draw, the study looked at two additional independent replicas of 1 million unique cDNA reads for two donors, one aged 18 to 30 and the other aged 80 or older.

Systemically healthy Caucasian individuals from Russia, roughly 40 in total and aged roughly 6 to 95 years, were included as donors. Roughly 10 milliliters of peripheral blood were collected from each donor into EDTA-treated Vacutainer tubes. Ficoll-Paque density-gradient centrifugation was used to isolate PBMCs, with at least 6.5 million per sample. Total RNA was extracted from PBMCs with Trizol reagent, with at least 5.5 micrograms obtained per sample. Naive CD45RAhigh/CD27high T cell percentages were measured by flow cytometry on a PBMC aliquot from every donor. The trim is 5 bases for V and 1 base for J, with a gap of 11 bases between the germline ends. The CDR3 measures 14 amino acids from cysteine to phenylalanine. Only the CDR3 region is kept as DNA, spanning 42 bases read in frame from base 1. From the germline V gene (reference sequence), CDR1 is LGHDT and CDR2 is YNNKEL. Beyond this particular receptor, the publication reports: Because the CMV infection status of the donors was unknown, age-related changes in expanded clonotypes may potentially have been confounded. Estimates of total diversity from one million sequenced T cells were regarded as lower bounds and underestimates. Bulk unsorted PBMC profiling prevented conclusive comparison of naive and antigen-experienced compartments. The percentage of naive T cells measured by flow cytometry correlated strongly with observed TCR beta diversity. As age increased, observed TCR beta diversity per million T cells dropped in a roughly linear way, and a significant reduction was already evident by age 40. The long-lived group showed more naive CD4+ T cells, fewer expanded clones and increased TCR diversity than the aged group, suggesting age selection.

The V gene is TRBV3-1 and the J gene is TRBJ2-5; the D gene cannot be named for sure. The clonotype originates from a woman older than 75 in good health. Sequenced: blood. The CDR3 is CASSSSLAQETQYF. The base sequence is TGTGCCAGCAGCTCCTCTTTGGCCCAAGAGACCCAGTACTTC.